What follows are 2 T cell receptor beta chains derived from one specimen sequenced in a study of blood T cell repertoires in COVID-19. Repertoires were generated with immunoSEQ multiplex PCR, while TCRdb's copy carries only in-frame clones and drops some. The data hold about 150,000 clones, with about nine tenths observed a single time. The sequencing input was peripheral blood. The receptor set was obtained from a woman in her seventies with acute or convalescent COVID-19.

CDR3 in DNA: TGTGCCAGCAGGGGGACTTATAGCAATCAGCCCCAGCATTTT. As protein: CASRGTYSNQPQHF. This chain uses TRBV2 with TRBJ1-5; a weak D match, TRBD1 (5 bases). CDR3 size: 14 residues. The V and J ends lost 6 bases and 0 bases respectively, with 9 bases between them. Germline CDR1 and CDR2: SNHLY and FYNNEI.

The chain joins TRBV25-1 to TRBJ2-1; a possible D gene is TRBD2 (5 bases). CDR3 length equals 15 residues. CDR1 and CDR2 from the germline V gene are MGHDK and SYGVNS. V gave up 1 base and J gave up 0 bases, with 7 bases separating them. This CDR3 reads CASSELGSSYNEQFF. The CDR3 nucleotides are TGTGCCAGCAGTGAATTGGGGAGCTCCTACAATGAGCAGTTCTTC.